The 31 T cell receptor beta chains below were found in one sample sequenced in a study of T-cell memory formation after mild COVID-19 (dated by TCRdb to about 2021). The library came from 5' RACE. Sequenced using an Illumina NovaSeq 6000. TCRdb reprocessed the public reads (quality trimming at Q25 with fastp, clone calling with MiXCR) and kept in-frame beta chains. Merged by CDR3 protein, the rows form single entries marked with the most common genes and DNA. Recorded for this sample are over 350,000 distinct CDR3 sequences; 20% to 25% of them occurred a single time. The top ten clones comprise around 9% of the sample. Specimen: PBMCs or a T cell subset sorted from them (not recorded which). These receptors originate from an adult woman who had mild COVID-19 (a few samples of this study predate the infection). The sample titles of this study are shuffled in the database, so cell type and time point are left out; the donor was told from shared clones.

This clonotype was detected only a few times. The genes are TRBV12-3 or TRBV12-4 and TRBJ1-3; D gene uncertain. CDR3 length: 16 residues. Trimming shortened V by 8 bases and J by 0 bases, and 17 bases separated the two germline ends. The CDR3 is CASGYSPQGSGNTIYF. The DNA for the CDR3 is TGTGCCAGCGGATACAGTCCTCAAGGCTCTGGAAACACCATATATTTT.

The rearrangement uses TRBV5-8 and TRBJ1-2; D perhaps matches TRBD1 (6 bases). The germline CDR1 and CDR2 sequences are SGHTS and YDEGEE. This CDR3 has 14 amino acids. Trimming shortened V by 4 bases and J by 4 bases, and 14 bases separated the two germline ends. The CDR3 protein is CASSRGQEGYGYTF. DNA of the CDR3: TGTGCCAGCAGCCGGGGGCAGGAGGGCTATGGCTACACCTTC.

This clonotype was found many times. The V call is TRBV11-2, the J call TRBJ2-5, with TRBD1 matching over 9 bases. Germline CDR1 reads SGHAT; CDR2 reads FQNNGV. This CDR3 contains 14 residues. The V segment lost 5 bases and the J segment 9 bases; nucleotides outside the gene matches: 10. The CDR3 is CASSEWRTGASQYF. The DNA for the CDR3 is TGTGCCAGCAGCGAGTGGCGGACAGGGGCGTCCCAGTACTTC.

This clonotype was recorded a few times. This chain joins TRBV5-1 and TRBJ1-2; the D is unclear. The CDR3 runs 16 residues. The V end was cut by 1 base, the J end by 6 bases, with 19 bases between. Looked up from germline, CDR1 is SGHRS and CDR2 is YFSETQ. The DNA for the CDR3 is TGCGCCAGCAGCTTGATTAGTCGACGGCCCAAAGATGGCTACACCTTC. Translation gives CASSLISRRPKDGYTF.

The V call is TRBV2, the J call TRBJ2-3; either TRBD1 or TRBD2 may supply D (5 bases each). The CDR3 is made up of 14 amino acids. CDR1 and CDR2 (germline): SNHLY, FYNNEI. V gave up 4 bases and J gave up 1 base, with 9 bases separating them. In DNA, the CDR3 is TGTGCCAGCAGTGGGGGGTTCGGCACAGATACGCAGTATTTT. This codes for CASSGGFGTDTQYF.

The chain joins TRBV14 to TRBJ2-7; the D is unclear. V dropped 1 base and J dropped 3 bases, with 7 bases sitting between them. Germline values: CDR1 SGHDN, CDR2 FVKESK. The CDR3 spans 13 residues. CDR3 nucleotides: TGTGCCAGCAGCCAAGTAATAGACTACGAGCAGTACTTC. Translated, it gives CASSQVIDYEQYF.

The chain is built from TRBV5-6 and TRBJ2-3; 12 positions agree with TRBD2. The germline gives CDR1 SGHDT, CDR2 YYEEEE. This CDR3 contains 16 residues. The junction had 3 bases not matched to a gene; V was cut back by 2 bases and J by 2 bases. In nucleotides, the CDR3 is TGTGCCAGCAGCTTCGCTAGCGGGGGGGCCACAGATACGCAGTATTTT. Its protein is CASSFASGGATDTQYF.

This clonotype was counted between two and nine times. The chain has TRBV11-1 and TRBJ1-2, with D uncertain. The ends were cut back, 5 bases at V and 3 bases at J, with 7 bases in the middle. Germline V gene data show CDR1 as SGHAT and CDR2 as FQDESV (reference sequence). The CDR3 covers 12 residues. CDR3 sequence reads: CASSRGHYGYTF. The CDR3 DNA follows: TGTGCCAGCAGCCGCGGTCACTATGGCTACACCTTC.

The chain carries TRBV19 and TRBJ2-1, with D perhaps TRBD1 or TRBD2 (5 bases each). Germline V CDR1 and CDR2: LNHDA, SQIVND (reference sequence). This CDR3 is built from 13 residues. V lost 4 bases to trimming and J lost 4 bases, with 8 bases between them. The CDR3 loop is CASSRDVYNEQFF. CDR3 nucleotides: TGTGCCAGTAGTAGGGACGTTTACAATGAGCAGTTCTTC.

The CDR3 DNA reads TGTGCCAGCAGTTTGCTATTAGAGGACAGGAGGTACAATGAGCAGTTCTTC. Protein sequence: CASSLLLEDRRYNEQFF. The chain recombines TRBV12-3 or TRBV12-4 with TRBJ2-1; 7 bases align to TRBD1. J lost 4 bases, V lost 3 bases, and 12 bases had no gene match. The CDR3 runs 17 residues.

The V and J genes are TRBV6-1 and TRBJ2-1; D is possibly TRBD1 (6 bases). Germline CDR1 MNHNS, CDR2 SASEGT. This CDR3 comprises 14 residues. Trimming removed 2 bases from V and 7 bases from J, with 12 bases in between. CDR3 sequence: CASSELATGNEQFF. The CDR3 DNA reads TGTGCCAGCAGTGAACTAGCAACAGGGAATGAGCAGTTCTTC.

The chain is built from TRBV10-3 and TRBJ2-7, with 7 nucleotides matching TRBD2. The germline V gene has CDR1 ENHRY and CDR2 SYGVKD. Germline trimming cut 0 bases from V and 2 bases from J; bases unmatched to any gene: 4. This CDR3 region has 15 residues. CDR3: CAISESWGGPYEQYF. In DNA, the CDR3 is TGTGCCATCAGTGAGTCGTGGGGGGGACCCTACGAGCAGTACTTC.

The V and J genes are TRBV7-9 and TRBJ1-5; D uncertain. This CDR3 comprises 15 residues. The germline V and J ends were trimmed by 5 bases and 5 bases, with 16 bases remaining between them. From germline, CDR1 is SEHNR and CDR2 FQNEAQ (reference sequence). CDR3 sequence (DNA): TGTGCCAGCAGCCCGGGTCCGGCTTATTATCAGCCCCAGCATTTT. Translating it yields CASSPGPAYYQPQHF.

This chain uses TRBV20-1 with TRBJ2-2; possible D gene TRBD2, 6 bases. There are 15 residues in the CDR3. Germline assignment: CDR1 DFQATT and CDR2 SNEGSKA (reference sequence). With 4 bases removed from V and 2 bases from J, the gap between germline ends came to 14 bases. In DNA, the CDR3 is TGCAGTGCTATTCGCTGGGGGGATAACACCGGGGAGCTGTTTTTT. Encoded protein: CSAIRWGDNTGELFF.

This chain uses TRBV4-3 with TRBJ1-3, with TRBD1 as a possible D gene (6 bases). Germline V gene sequence: CDR1 LGHNA, CDR2 YSLEER. The CDR3 has 14 residues. V was cut by 4 bases and J by 6 bases, with 13 bases left in between. CDR3 in amino acids: CASSPTGDANTIYF. The CDR3 DNA sequence: TGCGCCAGCAGCCCGACAGGAGACGCAAACACCATATATTTT.

V gene TRBV2 combines with J gene TRBJ2-7; TRBD2 might be the D (5 bases). This CDR3 region has 14 residues. Germline V gene lookup returns CDR1 SNHLY and CDR2 FYNNEI. The V end lost 8 bases, the J end lost 0 bases, and 14 bases lay between the germline ends. This CDR3 is CASFRGSPSYEQYF. The CDR3 DNA reads TGTGCCAGCTTTCGGGGTTCCCCCTCCTACGAGCAGTACTTC.

V usage is TRBV6-1 and J usage is TRBJ2-1; D is uncertain. Germline CDR1 reads MNHNS; CDR2 reads SASEGT. V lost 6 bases and J 3 bases, leaving 6 bases between the germline ends. The CDR3 length is 12 residues. The CDR3 sequence: CASRRNYNEQFF. In DNA, the CDR3 is TGTGCCAGCAGACGGAACTACAATGAGCAGTTCTTC.

This clonotype was seen more than once but under ten times. The V and J genes are TRBV7-8 and TRBJ2-2; tentative D call: TRBD1 (5 bases). Germline V gene lookup returns CDR1 SGHVS and CDR2 FQNEAQ. The CDR3 spans 16 residues. V lost 2 bases and J lost 6, with 16 bases in between. The CDR3 region is CASSLTRQFGAGELFF. Here the CDR3 DNA reads TGTGCCAGCAGCTTAACCCGACAGTTCGGTGCCGGGGAGCTGTTTTTT.

The rearrangement uses TRBV5-1 and TRBJ1-1; maybe TRBD1 (5 bases). The V and J ends lost 7 bases and 2 bases respectively, with 12 bases between them. Looked up from germline, CDR1 is SGHRS and CDR2 is YFSETQ. The CDR3 is 13 residues long. Written as DNA, the CDR3 is TGCGCCAGCGGCCGAAGGGGAAACACTGAAGCTTTCTTT. It is translated as CASGRRGNTEAFF.

This chain links TRBV2 with TRBJ1-5; D not resolved. The CDR3 covers 12 residues. V was trimmed by 6 bases and J by 3 bases, leaving 6 bases between them. CDR1 is SNHLY, CDR2 FYNNEI, per germline. The chain's CDR3 is CASSATNQPQHF. The CDR3 nucleotides are TGTGCCAGCAGCGCGACCAATCAGCCCCAGCATTTT.

This chain joins TRBV2 and TRBJ1-1; no clear D. V lost 7 bases to trimming and J lost 3 bases, with 12 bases between them. Germline V gives CDR1 SNHLY, CDR2 FYNNEI. This CDR3 region has 13 residues. The CDR3 loop reads CASIWAVDTEAFF. The CDR3 nucleotides are TGTGCCAGCATTTGGGCAGTTGACACTGAAGCTTTCTTT.

This clonotype was detected many times. The chain has TRBV6-5 and TRBJ2-7; TRBD2 matches 8 bases. This CDR3 is built from 14 residues. Losses at the gene ends were 6 bases for V and 5 bases for J; bases not matched to a gene: 9. CDR1 is MNHEY, CDR2 SVGAGI, per germline. For the CDR3, the DNA is TGTGCCAGCAGCCCAGCGGGAGATGTCAACGAGCAGTACTTC. This sequence encodes CASSPAGDVNEQYF.

This clonotype was counted a few times. The chain uses TRBV9 and TRBJ1-6, with 10 bases matching TRBD1. The germline CDR1 and CDR2 sequences are SGDLS and YYNGEE. This CDR3 contains 15 residues. The J segment lost 7 bases and the V segment lost 4 bases, leaving 5 bases of the junction unmatched. This chain's CDR3 is CASSSRTGGNSPLHF. In nucleotides, the CDR3 is TGTGCCAGCAGCTCAAGGACAGGGGGAAATTCACCCCTCCACTTT.

This clonotype was counted a single time. The rearrangement links TRBV12-3 or TRBV12-4 to TRBJ1-1; 7 bases align to TRBD1. The CDR3 length is 13 residues. Losses at the gene ends were 8 bases for V and 5 bases for J; bases not matched to a gene: 8. CDR3 in DNA: TGTGCCAGCTTGAGACAGGGCTTGACTGAAGCTTTCTTT. Amino acid sequence: CASLRQGLTEAFF.

This clonotype has only a few counts. The chain couples TRBV7-2 to TRBJ1-5; D uncertain. The CDR3 runs 13 residues. Trimming cost V 4 bases and J 5 bases, with 9 bases left between them. Germline V CDR1 and CDR2: SGHTA, FQGNSA. Written as DNA, the CDR3 is TGTGCCAGCAGCTATTTCAGCGATCAGCCCCAGCATTTT. It codes for CASSYFSDQPQHF.

Note on this clonotype: One base away lies a much larger clone, so this may be a sequencing read error. The V gene is TRBV7-2, the J gene TRBJ2-5; no clear D gene. V was trimmed by 4 bases and J by 3 bases, leaving 9 bases between them. The CDR3 contains 13 residues. Germline values: CDR1 SGHTA, CDR2 FQGNSA. The CDR3 loop reads CASSYRVKETQYF. CDR3 DNA sequence: TGTGCCAGCAGCTACCGCGTCAAAGAGACCCAGTACTTC.

The V and J genes are TRBV6-2 or TRBV6-3 and TRBJ2-2; tentatively, D is TRBD2 (6 bases). The V end lost 2 bases, the J end lost 4 bases, and 11 bases lay between the germline ends. CDR1 and CDR2 (germline): MNHEY, SVGEGT. This CDR3 region has 15 residues. Here the CDR3 reads CASSYLAFGTGELFF. In DNA, the CDR3 is TGTGCCAGCAGTTACCTAGCGTTTGGCACCGGGGAGCTGTTTTTT.

This clonotype was seen a few times. The CDR3 is CASRTGRFETGELFF. Here the CDR3 DNA reads TGCGCCAGCAGGACAGGACGCTTTGAAACCGGGGAGCTGTTTTTT. V is TRBV5-1 and J is TRBJ2-2, with TRBD1 as a possible D gene (6 bases). V lost 5 bases, J lost 5 bases, and 16 bases lay in between. This CDR3 region has 15 residues. The germline gives CDR1 SGHRS, CDR2 YFSETQ.

The chain joins TRBV7-7 to TRBJ2-5; 8 nucleotides align to TRBD1. This CDR3 comprises 16 residues. J gave up 4 bases and V 8 bases, and 15 bases lay outside the gene matches. Germline V CDR1 and CDR2: SSHAT, FNYEAQ (reference sequence). CDR3 bases: TGTGCCAGCTCTGGCACAGGGGGAAGAGTAGGAGAGACCCAGTACTTC. It codes for CASSGTGGRVGETQYF.

The CDR3 DNA is TGTGCCAGCAGTTCGCCGGAGGTCATCAATGAAAAACTGTTTTTT. Its protein product is CASSSPEVINEKLFF. The chain links TRBV28 to TRBJ1-4; D is unclear. Germline CDR1 is MDHEN and CDR2 is SYDVKM. V lost 4 bases, J lost 5 bases, and 14 bases lay in between. This CDR3 comprises 15 residues. Combining the CDR3 with reference TRBV28 and TRBJ1-4 gives the whole variable domain DVKVTQSSRYLVKRTGEKVFLECVQDMDHENMFWYRQDPGLGLRLIYFSYDVKMKEKGDIPEGYSVSREKKERFSLILESASTNQTSMYLCASSSPEVINEKLFFGSGTQLSVL.

The rearrangement links TRBV6-5 to TRBJ2-7; perhaps D is TRBD1 or TRBD2 (5 bases each). Trimming stripped 0 bases from V and 4 bases from J, with 13 bases between. The CDR3 runs to 15 residues. Germline CDR1 MNHEY, CDR2 SVGAGI. The CDR3 loop reads CASSYSSGRGYEQYF. The CDR3 bases are TGTGCCAGCAGTTACTCGTCGGGAAGGGGATACGAGCAGTACTTC.